This entry describes one T cell receptor delta chain. TCRdb has a much larger clone's protein, which differs at residue 9 from the translation of this DNA, likely because of a read error; what is shown is the protein translated from the DNA. This entry is derived from a study of γδ T cells in repeated Plasmodium falciparum infection. Sequencing covered both gamma and delta TCR chains per sample. TCRdb reapplied CATT to the multiplex PCR reads. Of 70,000 to 95,000 delta-chain clones listed, roughly 1.4% are singletons. The origin of this receptor is a pool of human donors (malaria-infected and uninfected, not separated). The sequenced sample was gamma-delta T cells from blood.

The CDR3 here is CALGRERLPYGGILNTDKLIF. CDR3 DNA sequence: TGTGCTCTTGGAAGAGAACGTCTACCATACGGGGGGATACTAAACACCGATAAACTCATCTTT. The chain joins TRDV1 to TRDJ1; 9 bases are a match to TRDD3. The length of the CDR3 is 21 residues. The germline gives CDR1 TSWWSYY, CDR2 QGS. V lost 6 bases and J lost 0; bases outside the gene matches: 23.